The T cell receptor (beta chain) described here comes from a study of tumor and adjacent non-tumor tissue in lung cancer. TCRbeta libraries were built with three rounds of nested PCR, modified from ARM-PCR. TCRdb fed the multiplex PCR reads into MiXCR, producing one record per CDR3 protein. Of about 98,000 distinct CDR3 sequences listed, roughly 78% are singletons. In regard to this clonotype: A junction end diverges from the germline sequence, so it may reflect a read error.

Germline loops: CDR1 SGHAT, CDR2 FQNNGV. The CDR3 extends over 13 amino acids. The template was RNA from unsorted bulk tissue. More than 3 cm separated this lung sample from the edge of the tumor. Sequencing was carried out using distant non-tumor lung tissue. The sequence derives from a man aged 55 to 69 with small cell lung cancer. V is TRBV11-2 and J is TRBJ2-2; D is unclear. The CDR3 spells CAGSCVVTGELFF. The CDR3 DNA reads TGTGCCGGCAGCTGCGTAGTTACCGGGGAGCTGTTTTTT.